This T cell receptor (beta chain) was sequenced for a study of B cell selection in AIRE deficiency. The data were produced by immunoSEQ multiplex PCR, yet TCRdb's version contains in-frame clones alone and is incomplete. The repertoire holds around 22,000 clones, about nine tenths seen once, with roughly 1.5% in the top ten. This clone was observed once. Germline-derived CDR1 and CDR2 are MNHNY and SVGAGI (reference sequence). V dropped 7 bases and J dropped 8 bases, with 14 bases sitting between them. The CDR3 runs 13 residues. Regulatory T cells were sorted as CD4+CD25hiCD127low/negative. The sequenced sample consisted of CD4+CD25+ Tregs sorted from PBMCs. The source is a human donor in good health. The gene calls are TRBV6-6 and TRBJ1-4; D not resolved. CDR3 protein: CASKAGAGEKLFF. The CDR3 nucleotides read TGTGCCAGCAAAGCGGGAGCGGGGGAAAAACTGTTTTTT.